The source of this TCR beta chain is a study of T cells expressing NK-cell markers. Overall study context: HCMV serostatus: seven of eight sequenced donors positive, one negative.

Germline CDR1 and CDR2: MGHRA and YSYEKL. This CDR3 spans 14 amino acids. TCRdb reprocessed the 5' RACE reads, with one entry per CDR3 protein and no DNA. This sample's table reports about 390,000 distinct CDR3 sequences. General observations from the study: Unclear, still, was the HCMV specificity of the expanded NKG2C+ T cell clones.

Regarding this clonotype: What it binds is unknown.

The sequenced sample was blood T cells: a sorted CD56 or NKG2C T cell subset, CD4+ or CD8+ T cells, or bulk PBMC T cells (not recorded which). This chain connects TRBV4-1 to TRBJ2-5; with no DNA, the TCRdb D assignment of TRBD1 cannot be verified. This TCR was sampled from a woman in her forties or fifties in good health. The CDR3 is CASSPDRVKETQYF.